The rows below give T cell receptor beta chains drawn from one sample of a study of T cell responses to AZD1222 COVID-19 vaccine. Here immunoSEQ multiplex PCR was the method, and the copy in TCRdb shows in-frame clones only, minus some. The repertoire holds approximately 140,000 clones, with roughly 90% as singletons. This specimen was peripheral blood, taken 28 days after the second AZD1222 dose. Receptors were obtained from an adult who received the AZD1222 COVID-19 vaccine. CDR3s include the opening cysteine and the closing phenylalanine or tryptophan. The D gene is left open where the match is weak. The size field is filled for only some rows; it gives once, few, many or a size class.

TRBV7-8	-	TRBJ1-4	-	CASSLAQGQLGEKLFF	TGTGCCAGCAGCTTAGCGCAAGGACAGCTTGGGGAAAAACTGTTTTTT
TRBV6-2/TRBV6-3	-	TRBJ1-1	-	CASSSGQTSREAFF	TGTGCCAGCAGTTCAGGACAGACTTCTCGTGAAGCTTTCTTT
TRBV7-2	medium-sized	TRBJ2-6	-	CASSFWWGAGANVLTF	TGTGCCAGCAGCTTCTGGTGGGGGGCTGGGGCCAACGTCCTGACTTTC
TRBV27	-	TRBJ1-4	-	CASSLRAGVGGPNEKLFF	TGTGCCAGCAGTTTAAGGGCGGGAGTTGGGGGACCTAATGAAAAACTGTTTTTT
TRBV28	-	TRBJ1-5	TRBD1	CASSRDRVFQPQHF	TGTGCCAGCAGCCGGGACAGGGTCTTTCAGCCCCAGCATTTT
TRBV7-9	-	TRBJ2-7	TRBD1	CASSLGDRGLDEQYF	TGTGCCAGCAGCTTAGGGGACAGGGGGCTCGACGAGCAGTACTTC
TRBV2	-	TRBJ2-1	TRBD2	CASSEAPGSRGDNEQFF	TGTGCCAGCAGTGAAGCTCCCGGGTCCCGGGGGGACAATGAGCAGTTCTTC
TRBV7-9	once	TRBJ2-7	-	CASSFEDTRTEQYF	TGTGCCAGCAGCTTCGAGGATACTCGTACGGAGCAGTACTTC
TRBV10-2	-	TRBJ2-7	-	CASRPLADAYEQYF	TGCGCCAGTCGTCCCCTGGCGGACGCATACGAGCAGTACTTC
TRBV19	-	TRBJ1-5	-	CASSPTPRQDTYSNQPQHF	TGTGCCAGTAGTCCCACCCCTCGACAGGACACCTATAGCAATCAGCCCCAGCATTTT
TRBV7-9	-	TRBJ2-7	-	CASSPPQGEQYF	TGTGCCAGCAGCCCCCCGCAAGGAGAGCAGTACTTC